What follows are 4 T cell receptor beta chains derived from one specimen sequenced in a study of blood T cell repertoires in COVID-19. Sequencing was performed with immunoSEQ multiplex PCR; in TCRdb, only in-frame clones are kept and a portion is missing. The data hold tens of thousands of clones, with approximately 78% observed a single time. The sequencing sample was made of peripheral blood. The receptors stem from a human donor in a cohort sampled during active COVID-19.

The rearrangement joins TRBV24-1 to TRBJ2-3, with D uncertain. Germline-derived CDR1 and CDR2 are KGHDR and SFDVKD. This CDR3 region has 17 residues. Trimming stripped 5 bases from V and 1 base from J, with 18 bases between. CDR3 region: CATSATLIRQGTDTQYF. In DNA form, the CDR3 reads TGTGCCACCAGTGCCACGTTGATAAGGCAGGGCACAGATACGCAGTATTTT.

This chain uses TRBV7-3 with TRBJ2-1; no clear D gene. This CDR3 region has 11 residues. V was trimmed by 5 bases and J by 5 bases, leaving 4 bases between them. Germline V gene sequence: CDR1 SGHTA, CDR2 FQGTGA. This CDR3 is CASSLDNEQFF. The CDR3 region has the DNA TGTGCCAGCAGCCTCGACAATGAGCAGTTCTTC. Using reference TRBV7-3 and TRBJ2-1 for the parts outside the CDR3, the full variable domain is GAGVSQTPSNKVTEKGKYVELRCDPISGHTALYWYRQSLGQGPEFLIYFQGTGAADDSGLPNDRFFAVRPEGSVSTLKIQRTERGDSAVYLCASSLDNEQFFGPGTRLTVL.

The J gene is TRBJ2-1, the V gene TRBV7-8; D remains unclear. The germline gives CDR1 SGHVS, CDR2 FQNEAQ. V was clipped by 2 bases and J by 2 bases, with 10 bases between them. The CDR3 is 15 residues long. The DNA for the CDR3 is TGTGCCAGCAGCTTAAGTTCACAGCCCTACAATGAGCAGTTCTTC. Its protein is CASSLSSQPYNEQFF.

Many counts were recorded for this clone. The V and J genes are TRBV4-1 and TRBJ1-2, with unresolved D. The CDR3 extends over 15 amino acids. Trimming took off 3 bases at V and 0 bases at J, with 11 bases between the two ends. Looked up from germline, CDR1 is MGHRA and CDR2 is YSYEKL. The CDR3 region is CASSQIGGTNYGYTF. CDR3 nucleotide sequence: TGCGCCAGCAGCCAGATAGGCGGTACTAACTATGGCTACACCTTC.